Detailed here is one T cell receptor (beta chain). Its antigen is not known. A junction end diverges from the germline sequence, so it may reflect a read error. TCRdb ran MiXCR on the 5' RACE reads and lists one entry per CDR3 protein. The sample includes about 8,300 distinct CDR3 sequences, 40% to 60% of them seen just once. Germline V gene lookup returns CDR1 SGHAT and CDR2 FQNNGV. This CDR3 comprises 14 residues. Study-wide results and caveats: The larger-cohort validation was restricted to a single TCR beta V-J rearrangement rather than whole repertoires.

The chain combines TRBV11-2 with TRBJ1-1, with a weak D call TRBD1 (5 bases). Sequencing was carried out using memory CD4+ T cells sorted from a lymph node. Subset here: memory CD4+ T cells, CD4+CD45RO+CD25-. The receptor's source is a female donor with breast cancer. The CDR3, as DNA: TGTGCCAGCAGCCCTAGGACACAGAACGCTGAAGCTTTCTTT. Its protein is CASSPRTQNAEAFF.